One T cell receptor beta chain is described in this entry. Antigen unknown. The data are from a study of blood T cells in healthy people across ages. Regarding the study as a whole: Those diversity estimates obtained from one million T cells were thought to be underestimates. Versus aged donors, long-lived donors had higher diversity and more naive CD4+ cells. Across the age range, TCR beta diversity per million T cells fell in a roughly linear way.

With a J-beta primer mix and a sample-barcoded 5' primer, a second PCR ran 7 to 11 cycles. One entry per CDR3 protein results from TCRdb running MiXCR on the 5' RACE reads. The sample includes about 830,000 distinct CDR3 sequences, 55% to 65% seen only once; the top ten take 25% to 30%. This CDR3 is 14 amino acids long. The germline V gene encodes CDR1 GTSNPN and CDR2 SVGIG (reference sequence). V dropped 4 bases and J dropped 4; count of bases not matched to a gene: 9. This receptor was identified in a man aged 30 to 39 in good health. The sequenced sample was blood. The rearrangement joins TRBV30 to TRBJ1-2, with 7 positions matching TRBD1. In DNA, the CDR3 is TGTGCCTGGACCACAGGGGCCGGGAGCTATGGCTACACCTTC. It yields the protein CAWTTGAGSYGYTF.